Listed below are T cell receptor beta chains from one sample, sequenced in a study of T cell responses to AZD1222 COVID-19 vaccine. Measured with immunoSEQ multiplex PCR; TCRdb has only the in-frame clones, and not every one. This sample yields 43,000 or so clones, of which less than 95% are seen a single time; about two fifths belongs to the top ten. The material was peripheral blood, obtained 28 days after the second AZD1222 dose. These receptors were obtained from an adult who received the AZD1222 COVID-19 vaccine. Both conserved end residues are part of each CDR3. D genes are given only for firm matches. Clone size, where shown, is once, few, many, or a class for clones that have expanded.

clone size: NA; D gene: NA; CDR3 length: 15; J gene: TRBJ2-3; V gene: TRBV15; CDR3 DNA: TGTGCCACCAGCAGAGGAGGGGGTAGCACAGATACGCAGTATTTT; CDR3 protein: CATSRGGGSTDTQYF
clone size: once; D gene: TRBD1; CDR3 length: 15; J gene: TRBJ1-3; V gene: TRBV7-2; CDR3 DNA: TGTGCCAGCAGCCTGGACAGGGTCTCTGGAAACACCATATATTTT; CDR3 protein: CASSLDRVSGNTIYF
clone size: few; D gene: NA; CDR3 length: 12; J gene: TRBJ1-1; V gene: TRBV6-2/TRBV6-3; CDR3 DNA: TGTGCCAGCAGCCCGACGGGCACTGAAGCTTTCTTT; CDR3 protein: CASSPTGTEAFF
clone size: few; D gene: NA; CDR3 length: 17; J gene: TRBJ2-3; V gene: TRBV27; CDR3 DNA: TGTGCCAGCAGTTTATCGACCGACTGGTGGGCCACAGATACGCAGTATTTT; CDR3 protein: CASSLSTDWWATDTQYF
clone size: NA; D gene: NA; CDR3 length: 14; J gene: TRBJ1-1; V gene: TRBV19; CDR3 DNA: TGTGCCAGTAGTATCAAGATCTTTCCATCTGAAGCTTTCTTT; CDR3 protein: CASSIKIFPSEAFF
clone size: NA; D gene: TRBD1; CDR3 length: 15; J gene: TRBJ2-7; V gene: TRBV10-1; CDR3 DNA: TGCGCCAGCAGTGAGTCCGACAGGGGGCCCTACGAGCAGTACTTC; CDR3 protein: CASSESDRGPYEQYF
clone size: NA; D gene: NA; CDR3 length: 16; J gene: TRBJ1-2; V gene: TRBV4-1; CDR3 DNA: TGCGCCAGCAGCCAACCACGGGCGGGGACTAACTATGGCTACACCTTC; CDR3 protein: CASSQPRAGTNYGYTF
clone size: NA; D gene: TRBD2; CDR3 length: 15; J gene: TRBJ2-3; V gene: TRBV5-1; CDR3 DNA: TGCGCCAGCAGTCCTAGCGGGGTGGAGATAAATACGCAGTATTTT; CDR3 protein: CASSPSGVEINTQYF
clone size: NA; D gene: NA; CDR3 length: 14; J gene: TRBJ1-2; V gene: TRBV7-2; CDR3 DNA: TGTGCCAGCAGCTCTGGAGGGGAGAACTATGGCTACACCTTC; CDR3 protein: CASSSGGENYGYTF
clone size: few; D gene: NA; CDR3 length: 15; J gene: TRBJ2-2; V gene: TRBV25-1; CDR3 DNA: TGTGCCAGCAGCGAAGAGGCGAAGGGCACCGGGGAGCTGTTTTTT; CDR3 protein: CASSEEAKGTGELFF
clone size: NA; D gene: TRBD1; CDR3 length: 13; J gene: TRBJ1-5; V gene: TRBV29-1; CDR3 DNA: TGCAGCGTGGGGACAGGGAGCAATCAGCCCCAGCATTTT; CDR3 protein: CSVGTGSNQPQHF
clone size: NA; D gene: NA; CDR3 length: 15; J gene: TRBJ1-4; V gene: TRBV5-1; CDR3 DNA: TGCGCCAGCAGCTTGGCCGGCAGGGCGGATGAAAAACTGTTTTTT; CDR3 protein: CASSLAGRADEKLFF
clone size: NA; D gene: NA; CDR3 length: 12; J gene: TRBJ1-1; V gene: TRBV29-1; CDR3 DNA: TGCAGCGTTGTTAACATGAACACTGAAGCTTTCTTT; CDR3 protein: CSVVNMNTEAFF
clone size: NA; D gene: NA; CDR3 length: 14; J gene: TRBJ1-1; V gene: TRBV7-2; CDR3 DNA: TGTGCCAGCAGCTCCCGAGGGGCCGGCACTGAAGCTTTCTTT; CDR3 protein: CASSSRGAGTEAFF
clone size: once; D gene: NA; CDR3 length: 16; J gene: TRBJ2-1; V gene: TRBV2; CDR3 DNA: TGTGCCAGCAGTGAAGCGCCCGGGGTCGGCCACAATGAGCAGTTCTTC; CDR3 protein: CASSEAPGVGHNEQFF
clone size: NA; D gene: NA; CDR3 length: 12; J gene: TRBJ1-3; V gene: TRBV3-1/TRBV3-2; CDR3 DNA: TGTGCCAGCACAGGGGCTGGAAACACCATATATTTT; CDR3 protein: CASTGAGNTIYF
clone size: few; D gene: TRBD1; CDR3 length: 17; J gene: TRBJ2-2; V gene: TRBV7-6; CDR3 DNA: TGTGCCAGCAGCTTATACTCAGGGGGTATATCCGCCGGGGAGCTGTTTTTT; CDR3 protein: CASSLYSGGISAGELFF
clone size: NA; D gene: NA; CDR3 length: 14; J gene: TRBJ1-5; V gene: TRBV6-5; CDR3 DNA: TGTGCCAGCAGCCCCGACAATAGCAATCAGCCCCAGCATTTT; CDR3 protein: CASSPDNSNQPQHF
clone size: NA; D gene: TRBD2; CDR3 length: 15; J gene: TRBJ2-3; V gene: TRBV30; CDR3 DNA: TGTGCCTGGAGTGTAGCGGGGGGCCCCACAGATACGCAGTATTTT; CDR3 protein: CAWSVAGGPTDTQYF
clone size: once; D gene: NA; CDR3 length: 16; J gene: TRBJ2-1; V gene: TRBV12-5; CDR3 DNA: TGTGCTAGTGGTTTGGTTACAGGGCCCTCCTACAATGAGCAGTTCTTC; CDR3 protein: CASGLVTGPSYNEQFF
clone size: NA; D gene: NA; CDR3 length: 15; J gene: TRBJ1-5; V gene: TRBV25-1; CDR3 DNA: TGTGCCAGCAGTCCGCAGGGTCACAGCAATCAGCCCCAGCATTTT; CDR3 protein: CASSPQGHSNQPQHF
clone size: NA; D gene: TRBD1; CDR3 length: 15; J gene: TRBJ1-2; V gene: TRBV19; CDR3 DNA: TGTGCCAGTAGTACCGGACAGGTATTTGGCTATGGCTACACCTTC; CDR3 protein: CASSTGQVFGYGYTF
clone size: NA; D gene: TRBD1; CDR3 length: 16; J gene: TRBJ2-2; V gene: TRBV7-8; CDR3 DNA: TGTGCCAGCAGTCACCCGACAGGGGCGAACACCGGGGAGCTGTTTTTT; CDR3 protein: CASSHPTGANTGELFF
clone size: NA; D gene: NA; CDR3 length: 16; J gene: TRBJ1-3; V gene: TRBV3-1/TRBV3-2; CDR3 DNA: TGTGCCAGCAGCCAATGGGGGGGTTCCTGTGGAAACACCATATATTTT; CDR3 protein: CASSQWGGSCGNTIYF
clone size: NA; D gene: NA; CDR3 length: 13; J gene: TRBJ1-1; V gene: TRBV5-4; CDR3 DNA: TGTGCCAGCAGCTTGGCCGGTCTTACTGAAGCTTTCTTT; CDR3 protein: CASSLAGLTEAFF
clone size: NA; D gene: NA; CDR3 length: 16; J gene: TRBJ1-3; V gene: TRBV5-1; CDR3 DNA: TGCGCCAGCAGCTTGGCCGGAGGGGACTCTGGAAACACCATATATTTT; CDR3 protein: CASSLAGGDSGNTIYF
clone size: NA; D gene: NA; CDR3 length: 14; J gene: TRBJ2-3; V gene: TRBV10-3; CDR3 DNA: TGTGCCATCAGTGACACCGCAGTAGCAGATACGCAGTATTTT; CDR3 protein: CAISDTAVADTQYF
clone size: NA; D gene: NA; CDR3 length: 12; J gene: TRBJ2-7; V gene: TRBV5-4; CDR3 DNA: TGTGCCAGCAGCTTTCCAGGGAACGAGCAGTACTTC; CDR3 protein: CASSFPGNEQYF
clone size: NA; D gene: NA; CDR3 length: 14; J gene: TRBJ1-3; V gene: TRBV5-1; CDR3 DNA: TGCGCCAGCAGCTTGTCCGGCTCTGGAAACACCATATATTTT; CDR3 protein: CASSLSGSGNTIYF
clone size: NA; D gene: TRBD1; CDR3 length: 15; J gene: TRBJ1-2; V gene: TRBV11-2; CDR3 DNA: TGTGCCAGCAGCTTGGGGACAGGAACCAACTATGGCTACACCTTC; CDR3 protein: CASSLGTGTNYGYTF
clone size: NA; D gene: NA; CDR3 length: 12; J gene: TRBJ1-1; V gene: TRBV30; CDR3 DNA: TGTGCCTGGAGTGTAACTGGGCCGGGAGCTTTCTTT; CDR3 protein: CAWSVTGPGAFF
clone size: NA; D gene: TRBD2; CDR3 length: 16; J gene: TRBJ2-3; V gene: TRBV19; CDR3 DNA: TGTGCCAGTAGTCTATCGGCAGGGAGGGTCCAAGATACGCAGTATTTT; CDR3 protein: CASSLSAGRVQDTQYF
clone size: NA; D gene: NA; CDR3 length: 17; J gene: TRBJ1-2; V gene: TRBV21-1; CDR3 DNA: TGTGCCAGCAGCTCTCGCTCAGGGGGCTGTACTAACTATGGCTACACCTTC; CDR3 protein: CASSSRSGGCTNYGYTF
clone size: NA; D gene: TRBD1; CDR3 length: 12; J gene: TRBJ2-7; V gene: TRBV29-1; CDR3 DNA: TGCAGCGTTGAGGGGACAGGTGACAAGCAGTACTTC; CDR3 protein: CSVEGTGDKQYF
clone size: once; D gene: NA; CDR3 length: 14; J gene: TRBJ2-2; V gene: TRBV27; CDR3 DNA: TGTGCCAGCAGTTTCGGGGGCTACACCGGGGAGCTGTTTTTT; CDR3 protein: CASSFGGYTGELFF
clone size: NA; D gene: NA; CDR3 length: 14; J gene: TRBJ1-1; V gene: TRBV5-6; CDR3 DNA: TGTGCCAGCAGCTTGGTAGGGTACGGCACTGAAGCTTTCTTT; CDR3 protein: CASSLVGYGTEAFF
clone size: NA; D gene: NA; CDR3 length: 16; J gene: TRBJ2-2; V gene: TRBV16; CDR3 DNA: TGTGCCAGCAGCCCCCGGACACCTTGGGGCACCGGGGAGCTGTTTTTT; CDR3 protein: CASSPRTPWGTGELFF
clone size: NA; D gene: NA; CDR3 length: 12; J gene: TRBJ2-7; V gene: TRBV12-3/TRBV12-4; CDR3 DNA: TGTGCCAGCGCGGACGCACCATACGAGCAGTACTTC; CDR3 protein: CASADAPYEQYF
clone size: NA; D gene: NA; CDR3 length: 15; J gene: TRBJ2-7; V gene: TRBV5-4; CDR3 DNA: TGTGCCAGCAGCTTGGCGGCTGGGTTGGATTACGAGCAGTACTTC; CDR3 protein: CASSLAAGLDYEQYF
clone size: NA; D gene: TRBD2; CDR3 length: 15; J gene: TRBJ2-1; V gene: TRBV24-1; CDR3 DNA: TGTGCCACCACCCCGACTAGCGCGGTTCGTAATGAGCAGTTCTTC; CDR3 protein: CATTPTSAVRNEQFF
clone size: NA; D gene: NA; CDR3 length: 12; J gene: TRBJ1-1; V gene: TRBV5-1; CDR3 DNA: TGCGCCAGCAGCCCGGGGTACACTGAAGCTTTCTTT; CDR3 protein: CASSPGYTEAFF
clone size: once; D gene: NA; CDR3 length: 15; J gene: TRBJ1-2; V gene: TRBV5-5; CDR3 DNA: TGTGCCAGCAGCTTGGCTGGGGGCGCCGGAGTTGGCTACACCTTC; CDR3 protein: CASSLAGGAGVGYTF
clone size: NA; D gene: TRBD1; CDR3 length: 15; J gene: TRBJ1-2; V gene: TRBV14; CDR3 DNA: TGTGCCAGCAGCGACGGACAGGCTTTCAACTATGGCTACACCTTC; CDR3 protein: CASSDGQAFNYGYTF
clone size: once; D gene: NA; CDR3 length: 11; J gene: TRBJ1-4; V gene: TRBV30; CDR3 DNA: TGTGCCTGGAGTCCAGGGTGGAAACTGTTTTTT; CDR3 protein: CAWSPGWKLFF
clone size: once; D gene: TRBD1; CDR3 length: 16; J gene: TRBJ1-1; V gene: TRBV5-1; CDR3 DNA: TGCGCCAGCAGCCTCGGGACAGACTGGCAAAACACTGAAGCTTTCTTT; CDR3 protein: CASSLGTDWQNTEAFF
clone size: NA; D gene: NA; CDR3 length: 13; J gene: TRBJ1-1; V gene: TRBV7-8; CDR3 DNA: TGTGCCAGCAGCTACCGGGTGAACACTGAAGCTTTCTTT; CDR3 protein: CASSYRVNTEAFF
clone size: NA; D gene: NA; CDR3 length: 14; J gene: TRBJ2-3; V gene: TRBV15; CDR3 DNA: TGTGCCACCAGCTCGCCCAGGTTGGAAGATACGCAGTATTTT; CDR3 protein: CATSSPRLEDTQYF
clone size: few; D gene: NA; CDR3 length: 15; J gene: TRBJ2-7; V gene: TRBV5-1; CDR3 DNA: TGCGCCAGCAGCTTGGATGCGGGGGCCTCCTACGAGCAGTACTTC; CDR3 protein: CASSLDAGASYEQYF
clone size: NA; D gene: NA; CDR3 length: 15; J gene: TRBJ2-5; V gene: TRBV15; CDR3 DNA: TGTGCCACCAGCCCTCGACCCCGAGATCAAGAGACCCAGTACTTC; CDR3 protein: CATSPRPRDQETQYF
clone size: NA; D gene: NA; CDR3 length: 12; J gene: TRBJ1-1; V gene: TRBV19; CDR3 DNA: TGTGCCAGTAGACGAATGAACACTGAAGCTTTCTTT; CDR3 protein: CASRRMNTEAFF
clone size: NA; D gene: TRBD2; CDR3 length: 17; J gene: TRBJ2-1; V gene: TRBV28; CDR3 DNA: TGTGCCAGCAGTGTCCCGGGACTAGGTAGGCCTGCGGATGAGCAGTTCTTC; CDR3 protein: CASSVPGLGRPADEQFF
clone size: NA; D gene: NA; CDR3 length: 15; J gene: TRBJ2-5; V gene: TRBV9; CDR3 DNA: TGTGCCAGCAGCGTAACAGGTACCGCACAAGAGACCCAGTACTTC; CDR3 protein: CASSVTGTAQETQYF
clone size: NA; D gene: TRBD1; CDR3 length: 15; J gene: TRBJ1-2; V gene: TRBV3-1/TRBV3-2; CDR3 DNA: TGTGCCAGCAGCCAATCGGGGACAGGGGCCTATGGCTACACCTTC; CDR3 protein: CASSQSGTGAYGYTF
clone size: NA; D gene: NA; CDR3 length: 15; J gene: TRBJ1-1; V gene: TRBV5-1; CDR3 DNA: TGCGCCAGCAGCCGAATTAGGGGCCAGAACACTGAAGCTTTCTTT; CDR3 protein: CASSRIRGQNTEAFF
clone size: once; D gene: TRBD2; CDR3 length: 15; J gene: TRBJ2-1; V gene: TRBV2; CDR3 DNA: TGTGCCAGCAGTGAAGTCGGGGGGGCCTTCGGTGAGCAGTTCTTC; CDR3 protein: CASSEVGGAFGEQFF
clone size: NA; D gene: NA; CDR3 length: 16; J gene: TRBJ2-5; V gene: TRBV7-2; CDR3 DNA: TGTGCCAGCAGCTCTCCTACAGTGCCCGGGGGAGAGACCCAGTACTTC; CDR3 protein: CASSSPTVPGGETQYF
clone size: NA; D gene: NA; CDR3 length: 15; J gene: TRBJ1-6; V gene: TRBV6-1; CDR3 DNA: TGTGCCAGCAGTGAATTCGTCAGATATAATTCACCCCTCCACTTT; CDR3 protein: CASSEFVRYNSPLHF
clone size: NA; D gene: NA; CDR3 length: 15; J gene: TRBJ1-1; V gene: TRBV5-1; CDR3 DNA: TGCGCCAGCAGCTCCCCTGGACAGCTCAACACTGAAGCTTTCTTT; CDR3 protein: CASSSPGQLNTEAFF